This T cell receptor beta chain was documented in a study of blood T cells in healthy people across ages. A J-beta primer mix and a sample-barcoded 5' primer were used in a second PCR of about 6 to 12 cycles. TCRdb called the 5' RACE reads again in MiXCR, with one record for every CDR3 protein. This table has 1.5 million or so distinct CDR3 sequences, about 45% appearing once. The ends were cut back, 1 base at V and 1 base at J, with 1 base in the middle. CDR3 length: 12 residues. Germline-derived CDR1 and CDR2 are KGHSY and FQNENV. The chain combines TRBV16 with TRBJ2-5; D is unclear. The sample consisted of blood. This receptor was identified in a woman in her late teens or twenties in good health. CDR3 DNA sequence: TGTGCCAGCAGCCAATTCCAAGAGACCCAGTACTTC. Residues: CASSQFQETQYF.